Each of the 31 T cell receptor beta chains below was sequenced from the same sample in a study of T cell repertoires in cytomegalovirus infection. From the reads, TCRdb called clonotypes with MiXCR, one entry per CDR3 protein. The sample consists of 300,000 or so distinct CDR3 sequences, over 20% of them appearing once. The material sequenced was PBMCs. The source of these receptors is a human donor in good health (CMV status not recorded). Some clones in this sample may be carry-over from other donors' samples.

The rearrangement links TRBV19 to TRBJ1-2; D call uncertain. V was pared by 7 bases and J by 6 bases, with 12 bases between. Per the germline V gene, CDR1 is LNHDA and CDR2 is SQIVND (reference sequence). The CDR3 totals 12 residues. As DNA, the CDR3 is TGTGCCAGTACCAGTGGGGTTCATGGCTACACCTTC. Amino acids: CASTSGVHGYTF. The full variable domain, in which reference TRBV19 and TRBJ1-2 provide the parts outside the CDR3, is DGGITQSPKYLFRKEGQNVTLSCEQNLNHDAMYWYRQDPGQGLRLIYYSQIVNDFQKGDIAEGYSVSREKKESFPLTVTSAQKNPTAFYLCASTSGVHGYTFGSGTRLTVV.

This clonotype was seen many times. At one of its ends the junction is not consistent with the germline gene, which may arise from a read error. The rearrangement joins TRBV5-1 to TRBJ2-6; weak D call: TRBD1 (5 bases). Germline V gene sequence: CDR1 SGHRS, CDR2 YFSETQ. The CDR3 covers 14 residues. The CDR3 DNA sequence: TGTGCCAGCCGACAGACCTCTGGGGCCAACGTCCTGACTTTC. It encodes CASRQTSGANVLTF.

This chain connects TRBV12-3 or TRBV12-4 to TRBJ2-4; 7 positions agree with TRBD1. V was clipped by 6 bases and J by 6 bases; unmatched bases: 8. CDR3 size: 14 residues. The CDR3 region is CASSGQERGNIQYF. The CDR3 DNA reads as TGTGCCAGCAGCGGACAGGAGAGGGGAAACATTCAGTACTTC.

The rearrangement links TRBV2 to TRBJ1-1, with 11 bases identical to TRBD1. V dropped 7 bases and J dropped 11; count of bases not matched to a gene: 9. CDR3 length: 13 residues. CDR1 and CDR2 (germline): SNHLY, FYNNEI. This chain's CDR3 is CASNRDRGTGAFF. The CDR3 DNA is TGTGCCAGCAATCGGGACAGGGGGACTGGGGCTTTCTTT.

The chain combines TRBV28 with TRBJ1-1; weak D call: TRBD1 (6 bases). V was shortened by 7 bases and J by 5 bases, with 14 bases between the two germline ends. This CDR3 is 13 amino acids long. Germline V gene lookup returns CDR1 MDHEN and CDR2 SYDVKM. In DNA, the CDR3 is TGTGCCAGCACGCTAGACAGGTTGACTGAAGCTTTCTTT. Protein sequence: CASTLDRLTEAFF.

CDR3 loop: CSAASDSSSPLHF. CDR3 bases: TGCAGTGCTGCCTCGGACAGTAGTTCACCCCTCCACTTT. The rearrangement uses TRBV20-1 and TRBJ1-6; weak D call: TRBD1 (6 bases). The CDR3 sequence is 13 residues long. Germline V CDR1 and CDR2: DFQATT, SNEGSKA (reference sequence). Trimming stripped 5 bases from V and 9 bases from J, with 14 bases between.

This clonotype showed up just a few times. The chain links TRBV28 to TRBJ2-5; 8 positions match TRBD1. The CDR3 is 16 residues long. Germline CDR1 MDHEN, CDR2 SYDVKM. After removal of 5 bases from V and 5 bases from J, the junction contained 13 bases not matched to a gene. CDR3 in DNA: TGTGCCAGCAGTGGACGCACAGGGGGGTATGAGGAGACCCAGTACTTC. Protein product: CASSGRTGGYEETQYF.

This clonotype has a count of ten or more. CDR3 coding DNA: TGTGCCAGCAGTTACAACAGGGGGCTGACAGATACGCAGTATTTT. Its translation: CASSYNRGLTDTQYF. The chain joins TRBV12-3 or TRBV12-4 to TRBJ2-3; 9 bases agree with TRBD1. V shed 4 bases and J 3 bases; nucleotides not matched to a gene: 5. The CDR3 is 15 amino acids.

This clonotype was seen repeatedly, ten times or more. This chain connects TRBV4-1 to TRBJ1-5; D not resolved. V lost 2 bases and J lost 2, with 13 bases in between. The CDR3 sequence is 16 residues long. Germline V gives CDR1 MGHRA, CDR2 YSYEKL. CDR3 nucleotides: TGCGCCAGCAGCCAAAGGAGGGAGTTTCGCAATCAGCCCCAGCATTTT. It translates to CASSQRREFRNQPQHF.

V gene TRBV14 combines with J gene TRBJ2-7; D tentatively fits TRBD1 or TRBD2 (6 bases each). Trimming shortened V by 0 bases and J by 2 bases, and 14 bases separated the two germline ends. The CDR3 loop spans 16 amino acids. Germline CDR1 SGHDN, CDR2 FVKESK. This chain's CDR3 is CASSQEGQGRTYEQYF. The CDR3 DNA is TGTGCCAGCAGCCAAGAGGGCCAGGGGAGGACCTACGAGCAGTACTTC.

This clonotype showed up just once. This chain connects TRBV20-1 to TRBJ2-7, with 9 positions matching TRBD1. This CDR3 has 14 residues. The V segment lost 3 bases and the J segment 4 bases; nucleotides outside the gene matches: 7. Germline V CDR1 and CDR2: DFQATT, SNEGSKA (reference sequence). The CDR3 nucleotides are TGCAGTGCTAGTGCCCCGGGACAGGGTTACGAGCAGTACTTC. This codes for CSASAPGQGYEQYF.

This clonotype appeared many times. The chain couples TRBV7-2 to TRBJ1-5; 9 bases are a match to TRBD1. The CDR3 spans 15 residues. V lost 2 bases to trimming and J lost 5 bases; unmatched junction nucleotides: 4. Germline values: CDR1 SGHTA, CDR2 FQGNSA. The CDR3 protein is CASSLKRTGDQPQHF. The CDR3 DNA sequence: TGTGCCAGCAGCTTAAAGCGGACAGGGGATCAGCCCCAGCATTTT.

This clonotype turned up a few times. The CDR3: CASSAVLVGRWSTEAFF. CDR3 nucleotide sequence: TGTGCCAGCAGCGCCGTGTTGGTGGGGCGATGGTCCACTGAAGCTTTCTTT. V is TRBV9 and J is TRBJ1-1, with D possibly matching TRBD1 (5 bases). Germline lookup yields CDR1 SGDLS and CDR2 YYNGEE. This CDR3 has 17 residues. V gave up 3 bases and J gave up 4 bases, with 22 bases separating them.

The chain couples TRBV10-3 to TRBJ2-2, with D uncertain. With 5 bases removed from V and 4 bases from J, the gap between germline ends came to 5 bases. Germline values: CDR1 ENHRY, CDR2 SYGVKD. The CDR3 extends over 12 amino acids. CDR3 region: CAISTGTGELFF. CDR3 nucleotide sequence: TGTGCCATCAGTACGGGCACCGGGGAGCTGTTTTTT.

The V call is TRBV20-1, the J call TRBJ1-5; D gene ambiguous. V was cut by 0 bases and J by 0 bases, with 15 bases left in between. Germline CDR1 and CDR2: DFQATT and SNEGSKA (reference sequence). The CDR3 covers 17 residues. The CDR3 loop is CSAREPISRVSNQPQHF. The CDR3 DNA reads TGCAGTGCTAGAGAGCCCATAAGCCGGGTTAGCAATCAGCCCCAGCATTTT.

This clonotype was counted a few times. In DNA, the CDR3 is TGTGCCGGAAGGGATAGACAGGGGGCCGGGGAGCTGTTTTTT. Translation gives CAGRDRQGAGELFF. The rearrangement links TRBV12-3 or TRBV12-4 to TRBJ2-2; 9 positions agree with TRBD1. The CDR3 is 14 residues long. With 11 bases clipped from V and 6 bases from J, the junction kept 10 bases outside the gene matches.

This clonotype was observed a handful of times. The V gene is TRBV15, the J gene TRBJ2-3, with 9 bases that match TRBD2. V lost 1 base to trimming and J lost 5 bases; unmatched junction nucleotides: 7. Germline V CDR1 and CDR2: LNHNV, YYDKDF (reference sequence). The CDR3 sequence is 16 residues long. The CDR3 bases are TGTGCCACCAGCAGAGCCCGGCGGGGGGGCCAAGATACGCAGTATTTT. Protein product: CATSRARRGGQDTQYF. Based on the CDR3 plus reference TRBV15 and TRBJ2-3, the full variable domain is DAMVIQNPRYQVTQFGKPVTLSCSQTLNHNVMYWYQQKSSQAPKLLFHYYDKDFNNEADTPDNFQSRRPNTSFCFLDIRSPGLGDTAMYLCATSRARRGGQDTQYFGPGTRLTVL.

This clonotype was picked up a small number of times. The CDR3 region is CASSLSWGRGSEQFF. CDR3 nucleotide sequence: TGTGCCAGCAGTTTAAGCTGGGGGCGAGGGAGTGAGCAGTTCTTC. The chain combines TRBV28 with TRBJ2-1; weak D call: TRBD1 (6 bases). CDR1 MDHEN and CDR2 SYDVKM come from the germline V gene. This CDR3 has 15 amino acids. V was trimmed by 2 bases and J by 9 bases, leaving 17 bases between them.

The CDR3 protein is CSVEERETYNEQFF. For the CDR3, the DNA is TGCAGCGTTGAAGAACGAGAAACCTACAATGAGCAGTTCTTC. This chain uses TRBV29-1 with TRBJ2-1; D is ambiguous. This CDR3 has 14 residues. CDR1 and CDR2 (germline): SQVTM, ANQGSEA. Trimming cost V 0 bases and J 2 bases, with 8 bases left between them.

This clonotype occurred many times. V and J are TRBV7-2 and TRBJ2-7, with TRBD1 identical over 8 bases. The junction had 10 bases not matched to a gene; V was cut back by 5 bases and J by 1 base. Germline CDR1 reads SGHTA; CDR2 reads FQGNSA. CDR3 length: 16 residues. CDR3 region: CASSPSDRVSSYEQYF. In nucleotides, the CDR3 is TGTGCCAGCAGCCCGTCGGACAGGGTATCATCCTACGAGCAGTACTTC.

The chain couples TRBV28 to TRBJ1-2, with 7 bases identical to TRBD1. Per the germline V gene, CDR1 is MDHEN and CDR2 is SYDVKM. V lost 6 bases, J lost 4 bases, and 11 bases stayed unmatched. The CDR3 runs 15 residues. CDR3: CASRERQGGVYGYTF. CDR3 coding DNA: TGTGCCAGCAGGGAACGACAGGGAGGAGTCTATGGCTACACCTTC.

This clonotype was seen at least ten times. The chain joins TRBV7-2 to TRBJ2-7; D unclear. Trimming left V 3 bases short and J 0 bases short, with 6 bases between. CDR3 length equals 13 residues. The germline V gene encodes CDR1 SGHTA and CDR2 FQGNSA. The CDR3 is CASSLLPSYEQYF. The CDR3 DNA is TGTGCCAGCAGCTTGCTTCCCTCCTACGAGCAGTACTTC.

This rearrangement joins TRBV5-4 to TRBJ2-7; TRBD2 is a possible D gene (5 bases). Trimming took 4 bases from V and 3 from J, leaving 8 bases between them. Germline CDR1 reads SGHNT; CDR2 reads YYREEE (reference sequence). The CDR3 is 12 amino acids. CDR3 bases: TGTGCCAGCAGCAAGGACTTCTACGAGCAGTACTTC. It encodes CASSKDFYEQYF.

This clonotype was seen a handful of times. V and J are TRBV28 and TRBJ2-7; TRBD1 might be the D (6 bases). CDR1 and CDR2 (germline): MDHEN, SYDVKM. V was shortened by 5 bases and J by 6 bases, with 17 bases between the two germline ends. This CDR3 is built from 14 residues. The CDR3 DNA reads as TGTGCCAGCAGTCCCACAGGGTACGAGGGCGAGCAGTACTTC. Residues: CASSPTGYEGEQYF. The full variable domain, in which reference TRBV28 and TRBJ2-7 provide the parts outside the CDR3, is DVKVTQSSRYLVKRTGEKVFLECVQDMDHENMFWYRQDPGLGLRLIYFSYDVKMKEKGDIPEGYSVSREKKERFSLILESASTNQTSMYLCASSPTGYEGEQYFGPGTRLTVT.

This clonotype was seen only a few times. DNA for the CDR3: TGTGCCAGTCCTCCCCCGGGAGATCGGTACAATGAGCAGTTCTTC. It specifies CASPPPGDRYNEQFF. The gene calls are TRBV19 and TRBJ2-1, with TRBD2 as a possible D gene (6 bases). Germline V gene lookup returns CDR1 LNHDA and CDR2 SQIVND (reference sequence). The CDR3 length is 15 residues. V shed 8 bases and J shed 4 bases, with 18 bases lying between them.

This clonotype has at least ten counts. This sequence joins TRBV7-2 and TRBJ2-1; 9 nucleotides line up with TRBD2. Looked up from germline, CDR1 is SGHTA and CDR2 is FQGNSA. V lost 3 bases to trimming and J lost 3 bases; unmatched junction nucleotides: 3. The CDR3 extends over 15 amino acids. Here the CDR3 reads CASSFSGGLYNEQFF. Written as DNA, the CDR3 is TGTGCCAGCAGCTTTAGCGGGGGCCTCTACAATGAGCAGTTCTTC.

This clonotype was counted a few times. The chain uses TRBV28 and TRBJ1-5; no clear D gene. V was clipped by 6 bases and J by 0 bases, with 12 bases between them. The CDR3 consists of 15 residues. The germline V gene encodes CDR1 MDHEN and CDR2 SYDVKM. CDR3 nucleotide sequence: TGTGCCAGCAGAAGGACGGGTCATAGCAATCAGCCCCAGCATTTT. The encoded protein is CASRRTGHSNQPQHF. Based on the CDR3 plus reference TRBV28 and TRBJ1-5, the full variable domain is DVKVTQSSRYLVKRTGEKVFLECVQDMDHENMFWYRQDPGLGLRLIYFSYDVKMKEKGDIPEGYSVSREKKERFSLILESASTNQTSMYLCASRRTGHSNQPQHFGDGTRLSIL.

This clonotype occurred many times. Compared with germline, one end of the junction differs, possibly owing to a read error. This chain links TRBV7-2 with TRBJ1-6, with TRBD1 as a possible D gene (5 bases). This CDR3 region has 14 residues. Germline V CDR1 and CDR2: SGHTA, FQGNSA. The CDR3 spells CASSAQRGNIDVYF. The CDR3, as DNA: TGTGCCAGCAGCGCACAGCGGGGGAATATAGATGTCTACTTT.

V and J are TRBV20-1 and TRBJ1-6; 9 nucleotides line up with TRBD1. Per the germline V gene, CDR1 is DFQATT and CDR2 is SNEGSKA (reference sequence). V was clipped by 4 bases and J by 10 bases; unmatched bases: 5. The length of the CDR3 is 13 residues. This CDR3 reads CSAKGQGKSPLHF. The CDR3 nucleotides are TGCAGTGCTAAAGGACAGGGGAAATCACCCCTCCACTTT.

The V and J genes are TRBV6-2 or TRBV6-3 and TRBJ2-1; D is possibly TRBD1 (6 bases). Germline CDR1 is MNHEY and CDR2 is SVGEGT. This CDR3 is built from 13 residues. Trimming shortened V by 5 bases and J by 5 bases, and 10 bases separated the two germline ends. The CDR3 DNA reads TGTGCCAGCAGTAAAACAGGGAACAATGAGCAGTTCTTC. It translates to CASSKTGNNEQFF.

The chain links TRBV2 to TRBJ1-6, with 7 bases aligning to TRBD1. The germline V gene encodes CDR1 SNHLY and CDR2 FYNNEI. CDR3 size: 14 residues. With 8 bases clipped from V and 10 bases from J, the junction kept 11 bases outside the gene matches. The CDR3 nucleotides are TGTGCCAGCCAGTTCGGACAGGTGAACTCACCCCTCCACTTT. It encodes CASQFGQVNSPLHF.